This TCR beta chain was sequenced for a study of CD8+CD57+ T cells in acquired aplastic anemia. CDR3 and TCR beta VDJ profiling relied on a genomic DNA template. MiXCR was run by TCRdb on the reads, yielding one entry per CDR3 protein. The data show 400,000 to 450,000 distinct CDR3 sequences, just under 70% seen once. The V end lost 4 bases, the J end lost 4 bases, and 8 bases lay between the germline ends. The CDR3 spans 13 residues. Germline V CDR1 and CDR2: ENHRY, SYGVKD. The J gene is TRBJ2-1, the V gene TRBV10-3; D unresolved. The source material was sorted CD4+, CD8+, or CD8+CD57+ T cells (not recorded which) from PBMCs. This TCR derives from a human donor in good health, serving as a control. The CDR3 coding sequence is TGTGCCATCAGTGGCGAATTATACAATGAGCAGTTCTTC. Amino acids: CAISGELYNEQFF.